This T cell receptor beta chain came from a study of T cell responses to AZD1222 COVID-19 vaccine. TCRdb's table, derived via immunoSEQ multiplex PCR, lists solely in-frame clones and lacks some. The data show 100,000 to 150,000 clones, 80% to 95% seen once. CDR1 and CDR2 from the germline V gene are SGHKS and YYEKEE (reference sequence). This CDR3 region has 15 residues. Trimming cost V 5 bases and J 5 bases; bases outside gene matches: 8. Study-level points and caveats: White British donors predominated, females outnumbered males, and clonal diversity was possibly underestimated. Only a handful of AZD1222 recipients, more than 5 in all, had baseline seropositivity.

It was second doses at about 4 or about 12 weeks that were pooled. With regard to this clone: Its target is unknown.

This TCR was sampled from an adult who received the AZD1222 COVID-19 vaccine. The rearrangement uses TRBV5-5 and TRBJ2-5, with 11 positions matching TRBD1. Material: peripheral blood, obtained 28 days after the second AZD1222 dose. The CDR3 region is CASSGTGTGGETQYF. CDR3 nucleotides: TGTGCCAGCAGTGGGACCGGGACAGGGGGGGAGACCCAGTACTTC.